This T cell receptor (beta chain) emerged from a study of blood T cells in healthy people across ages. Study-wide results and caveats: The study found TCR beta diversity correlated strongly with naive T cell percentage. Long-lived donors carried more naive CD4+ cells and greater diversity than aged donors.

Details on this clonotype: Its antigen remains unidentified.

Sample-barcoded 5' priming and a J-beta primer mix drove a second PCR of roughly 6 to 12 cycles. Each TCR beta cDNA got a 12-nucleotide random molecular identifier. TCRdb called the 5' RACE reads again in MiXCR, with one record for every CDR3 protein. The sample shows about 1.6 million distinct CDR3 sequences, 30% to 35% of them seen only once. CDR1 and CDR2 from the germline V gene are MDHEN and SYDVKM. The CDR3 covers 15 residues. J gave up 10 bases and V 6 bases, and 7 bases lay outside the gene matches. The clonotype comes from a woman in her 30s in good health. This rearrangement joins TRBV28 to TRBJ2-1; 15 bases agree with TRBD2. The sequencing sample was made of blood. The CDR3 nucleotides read TGTGCCAGCAGGGCAACGGGACTAGCGGGAGGCGAGCAGTTCTTC. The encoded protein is CASRATGLAGGEQFF. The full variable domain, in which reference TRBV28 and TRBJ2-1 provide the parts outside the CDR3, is DVKVTQSSRYLVKRTGEKVFLECVQDMDHENMFWYRQDPGLGLRLIYFSYDVKMKEKGDIPEGYSVSREKKERFSLILESASTNQTSMYLCASRATGLAGGEQFFGPGTRLTVL.